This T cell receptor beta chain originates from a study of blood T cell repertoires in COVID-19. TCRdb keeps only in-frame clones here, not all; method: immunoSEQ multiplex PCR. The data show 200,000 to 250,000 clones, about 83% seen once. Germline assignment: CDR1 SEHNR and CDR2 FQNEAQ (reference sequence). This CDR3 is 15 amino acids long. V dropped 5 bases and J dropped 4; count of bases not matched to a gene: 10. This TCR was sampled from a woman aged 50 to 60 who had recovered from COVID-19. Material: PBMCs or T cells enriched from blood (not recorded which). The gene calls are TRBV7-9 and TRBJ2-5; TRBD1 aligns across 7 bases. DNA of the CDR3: TGTGCCAGCAGCCAAGACAGGGCCGGCGTAGAGACCCAGTACTTC. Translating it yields CASSQDRAGVETQYF.